This T cell receptor (beta chain) is drawn from a study of Ad26.COV2.S vaccination and SARS-CoV-2 variants (dated by TCRdb to about 2021). Context from the whole study: Donors in the vaccine arm were drawn from COV1001, a multicentre, randomized, double-blind, placebo-controlled phase I-IIa trial testing Ad26.COV2.S in healthy adults. Trial participants were randomized into five groups of five: low-dose or high-dose Ad26.COV2.S given once or twice, or placebo on both occasions. Dosing of Ad26.COV2.S was intramuscular, at either 5x10^10 or 1x10^11 viral particles, delivered as one shot or as two shots spaced 56 days apart. Blinding of investigators to trial group allocation was maintained during experiments and outcome assessment. A total of some 30 samples were included in the TCR-sequenced set, comprising about 20 Ad26.COV2.S vaccine recipients, 5 placebo recipients and 8 SARS-CoV-2 convalescent individuals. Sequencing of the TCRbeta repertoire served to evaluate the specificity and breadth of SARS-CoV-2-reactive T cell receptors following Ad26.COV2.S vaccination.

The treatment or condition label of this sample denotes: around 19 received Ad26.COV2.S at low or high dose, single or two shots; roughly five received placebo; per-sample allocation not given. For vaccine and placebo recipients, the sequenced repertoires came from samples collected on day 63 after the first injection. Between 29 July and 7 August 2020, Cohort 1b enrolled fewer than 30 adults aged 18-55 years at one site in Boston, USA. Ad26.COV2.S consisted of a replication-incompetent adenovirus type 26 vector by which a prefusion-stabilized SARS-CoV-2 spike protein from the original Wuhan strain was expressed. Study-level results and caveats: Spike-specific TCR breadth was higher in Ad26.COV2.S recipients than in placebo recipients (P = 0.0014). Vaccine and placebo recipients had similar non-spike TCR breadth, a finding consistent with the vaccine containing only spike. The study lacked the statistical power to compare responses across vaccine doses or regimens. The authors noted that total T cell responses may have been underestimated by the TCR breadth and depth analyses. Substantial breadth of spike-specific CD8+ and CD4+ T cell responses was reported after vaccination.

Via the germline V gene (reference sequence), CDR1 is LGHDT and CDR2 YNNKEL. From the cysteine through the phenylalanine, the CDR3 covers 16 amino acids. The sequence is cut down to CDR3 DNA, 48 bases in frame from base 1. Trimming removed 6 bases from V and 0 bases from J, leaving 15 bases between the germline ends. The immunoSEQ Assay was used to sequence TCRbeta CDR3 regions. After extraction, genomic DNA underwent amplification by bias-controlled multiplex PCR, followed by high-throughput sequencing. The paper's processing steps were these. To quantify the absolute abundance of every unique TCRbeta CDR3 region, sequences were collapsed and filtered. Usable DNA was measured by amplifying reference genes present in all nucleated cells, and TCRbeta template counts were normalized to that usable DNA to estimate T cell fraction. Repertoire TCRs were annotated as SARS-CoV-2-specific by exact matching of V gene, CDR3 amino acid sequence and J gene to a known reactive TCR set. The reference SARS-CoV-2 TCR set was derived from MIRA and filtered for enrichment in COVID-19-positive ImmuneCODE repertoires, a step that removed public or cross-reactive TCRs. Using the MIRA antigens, annotated TCRs were further analysed by specific ORF or by position within an ORF. Depth was the summed frequency of annotated unique rearrangements, while breadth was defined as annotated unique rearrangements over total unique productive rearrangements. TCR breadth was compared between groups using two-sided Wilcoxon rank-sum tests. As stored in TCRdb, this immuneACCESS dataset retains in-frame rearrangements with V and J assigned. A fraction of the clones does not appear; measured against another copy, unresolved V genes explain less than half of the discrepancy, and the remainder lacks a known reason. The V and J calls and clone size are taken from that table; D and trimming were inferred from the DNA. This sample is represented by roughly 460,000 clones; about 89% of them were singletons. Of the sample, 1.5% to 2% falls within the top ten clones.

On this clone: The antigen it recognizes is unknown. One base away there is no much larger clone; base qualities are not given.

This receptor chain uses TRBV3-1 (or the pseudogene TRBV3-2) and TRBJ1-3; possibly the D gene is TRBD1, per 6 matching bases. The TCR comes from a person aged 18-60 years who received the Ad26.COV2.S COVID-19 vaccine or a placebo. The sequencing here drew on peripheral blood, taken in a trial of Ad26.COV2.S vaccine versus placebo. In nucleotide form, the sequence is TGTGCCAGCAGAACCGGGGGGCTATTCTCTGGAAACACCATATATTTT. It codes for CASRTGGLFSGNTIYF.